These 27 T cell receptor beta chains share one sample of origin, sequenced in a study of early T cells in non-severe SARS-CoV-2 infection. TCRdb redid the calling of the 5' RACE reads with MiXCR, one entry per CDR3 protein. The table lists 95,000 to 110,000 distinct CDR3 sequences, 8.5% to 14% of them singletons, with about 8.1% in the top ten. Source material: whole blood. Source of these receptors: an adult who was a healthcare worker with PCR-confirmed SARS-CoV-2 infection or an uninfected control (not recorded which).

This clonotype was observed at least ten times. The rearrangement links TRBV7-2 to TRBJ2-5, with a tentative D call TRBD1 (5 bases). Per germline, CDR1 SGHTA and CDR2 FQGNSA. V was cut by 4 bases and J by 1 base, with 10 bases left in between. The CDR3 sequence is 14 residues long. The CDR3 sequence is CASSWGSPQETQYF. CDR3 bases: TGTGCCAGCAGCTGGGGCAGTCCCCAAGAGACCCAGTACTTC.

This clonotype has a count of ten or more. This sequence joins TRBV4-3 and TRBJ2-7, with D possibly matching TRBD2 (6 bases). The germline gives CDR1 LGHNA, CDR2 YSLEER. The CDR3 covers 13 residues. Trimming left V 0 bases short and J 6 bases short, with 9 bases between. The CDR3 reads CASSQDPGGEQYF. The CDR3 nucleotides read TGCGCCAGCAGCCAAGATCCCGGGGGCGAGCAGTACTTC.

Note on this clonotype: It may be a read error: a sequence one base away is much more abundant. This sequence joins TRBV12-3 or TRBV12-4 and TRBJ1-1; D not certain. This CDR3 has 16 residues. V lost 8 bases to trimming and J lost 3 bases, with 22 bases between them. CDR3 nucleotide sequence: TGTGCCAGCCGCGTTATGAGGGTTGTAGGTGACACTGAAGCTTTCTTT. Translated, it gives CASRVMRVVGDTEAFF.

This clonotype showed up many times. This chain uses TRBV29-1 with TRBJ2-5; 8 nucleotides align to TRBD2. Germline CDR1 is SQVTM and CDR2 is ANQGSEA. The CDR3 contains 12 residues. J lost 3 bases, V lost 6 bases, and 3 bases had no gene match. In nucleotides, the CDR3 is TGCAGCGTGCGGGGACTAGAAGAGACCCAGTACTTC. It translates to CSVRGLEETQYF. Supplemented by reference TRBV29-1 and TRBJ2-5, the full variable domain reads SAVISQKPSRDICQRGTSLTIQCQVDSQVTMMFWYRQQPGQSLTLIATANQGSEATYESGFVIDKFPISRPNLTFSTLTVSNMSPEDSSIYLCSVRGLEETQYFGPGTRLLVL.

This clonotype was detected only a few times. The chain joins TRBV21-1 to TRBJ2-1; TRBD2 was called by the table and not checked on the DNA. TRBV21-1 is annotated as a pseudogene. This CDR3 has 16 residues. Here the CDR3 DNA reads TGTGCCAGCACCGAATCTAGCGGGACATACTCGAATGAGCAGTTCTTC. This encodes CASTESSGTYSNEQFF.

A remark on this clonotype: Being one base from a much bigger clone, this may be a read error. The chain carries TRBV7-9 and TRBJ2-7, with D possibly being TRBD2 (6 bases). Germline V gene data show CDR1 as SEHNR and CDR2 as FQNEAQ (reference sequence). Trimming took 0 bases from V and 2 from J, leaving 14 bases between them. The CDR3 covers 16 residues. The CDR3 spells CASSLAGTCVTYEQYF. CDR3 DNA: TGTGCCAGCAGCTTAGCCGGGACTTGCGTAACCTACGAGCAGTACTTC.

Points on this clonotype: Being one base from a much bigger clone, this may be a read error. V gene TRBV6-1 combines with J gene TRBJ1-6; D call uncertain. The CDR3 covers 13 residues. From germline, CDR1 is MNHNS and CDR2 SASEGT. The CDR3 spells CASSESGNSSLHF. For the CDR3, the DNA is TGTGCCAGCAGTGAATCCGGGAATTCATCCCTCCATTTT.

V is TRBV28 and J is TRBJ2-7, with D unresolved. The germline V gene has CDR1 MDHEN and CDR2 SYDVKM. V was pared by 6 bases and J by 12 bases, with 18 bases between. The CDR3 spans 12 residues. CDR3 coding DNA: TGTGCCAGCAGCGAGACACTTCCCTCCCTGTACTTC. This sequence encodes CASSETLPSLYF.

In its sample, this clonotype was seen many times. The J gene is TRBJ1-3, the V gene TRBV2; maybe TRBD1 (6 bases). The V and J ends lost 6 bases and 2 bases respectively, with 17 bases between them. The length of the CDR3 is 16 residues. Germline CDR1 is SNHLY and CDR2 is FYNNEI. In DNA, the CDR3 is TGTGCCAGCAGAGGGGAACAGGGTCCGACTGGAAACACCATATATTTT. Encoded protein: CASRGEQGPTGNTIYF.

This clonotype was seen a few times. The chain recombines TRBV27 with TRBJ1-5; no definite D call. The V end lost 5 bases, the J end lost 5 bases, and 10 bases lay between the germline ends. Looked up from germline, CDR1 is MNHEY and CDR2 is SMNVEV (reference sequence). The CDR3 length is 13 residues. The CDR3 DNA reads as TGTGCCAGCAGTCTCGCAACGCATCAGCCCCAGCATTTT. Translation gives CASSLATHQPQHF.

This clonotype occurred a few times. This sequence joins TRBV14 and TRBJ2-1, with TRBD2 matching over 9 bases. The germline V gene has CDR1 SGHDN and CDR2 FVKESK. The CDR3 is 18 residues long. V lost 0 bases to trimming and J lost 9 bases; unmatched junction nucleotides: 15. The DNA of the CDR3 is TGTGCCAGCAGCCAAGACCCGGGTCTAGCTAGCGGGAAAGCTGAGCAGTTCTTC. It is translated as CASSQDPGLASGKAEQFF.

This clonotype was recorded many times. The chain employs TRBV5-1 and TRBJ1-1; 7 bases are shared with TRBD1. CDR3 size: 18 residues. J lost 0 bases, V lost 2 bases, and 13 bases had no gene match. Germline CDR1 and CDR2: SGHRS and YFSETQ. CDR3 DNA sequence: TGCGCCAGCAGCTTAGTAAAGAGACAGGGACTCCTGAACACTGAAGCTTTCTTT. Its protein is CASSLVKRQGLLNTEAFF.

The table lists this clonotype with many counts. The rearrangement uses TRBV20-1 and TRBJ2-1; D gene unclear. The ends were cut back, 3 bases at V and 9 bases at J, with 21 bases in the middle. Germline values: CDR1 DFQATT, CDR2 SNEGSKA (reference sequence). The CDR3 totals 15 residues. CDR3 coding DNA: TGCAGTGCTAGGATCTCAGCGAGTGGTTACGGTGAGCAGTTCTTC. Translating it yields CSARISASGYGEQFF.

V is TRBV5-1 and J is TRBJ2-7; D is ambiguous. V lost 5 bases, J lost 3 bases, and 18 bases lay in between. The germline V gene has CDR1 SGHRS and CDR2 YFSETQ. The CDR3 runs to 15 residues. CDR3 coding DNA: TGCGCCAGCAGGCAAGGGTGGCCGCCTATCTACGAGCAGTACTTC. Translated, it gives CASRQGWPPIYEQYF.

This clonotype was observed a handful of times. J is TRBJ1-3 and V is TRBV7-9; D gene unclear. Germline V gives CDR1 SEHNR, CDR2 FQNEAQ (reference sequence). The CDR3 is 10 residues long. Trimming cost V 5 bases and J 6 bases, with 2 bases left between them. CDR3 sequence reads: CASSLNTIYF. As DNA, the CDR3 is TGTGCCAGCAGCCTAAACACCATATATTTT.

The V call is TRBV27, the J call TRBJ2-3, with 9 bases fitting TRBD2. The CDR3 extends over 16 amino acids. Germline V gene sequence: CDR1 MNHEY, CDR2 SMNVEV (reference sequence). J gave up 4 bases and V 4 bases, and 9 bases lay outside the gene matches. CDR3 residues: CASSSFRGRGPDTQYF. In DNA, the CDR3 is TGTGCCAGCAGTTCGTTTCGCGGGAGGGGGCCAGATACGCAGTATTTT.

This clonotype was seen ten or more times. V gene TRBV20-1 combines with J gene TRBJ2-7; 7 bases are a match to TRBD1. CDR3 size: 13 residues. Germline V gives CDR1 DFQATT, CDR2 SNEGSKA (reference sequence). V lost 6 bases and J lost 2; bases outside the gene matches: 7. Here the CDR3 DNA reads TGCAGTGCCGTAAGGACAGGACCCTACGAGCAGTACTTC. Encoded protein: CSAVRTGPYEQYF.

This clonotype appeared many times. This chain links TRBV4-1 with TRBJ1-5; no clear D. V shed 1 base and J shed 9 bases, with 13 bases lying between them. The CDR3 runs 14 residues. Germline loops: CDR1 MGHRA, CDR2 YSYEKL. CDR3 sequence (DNA): TGCGCCAGCAGCCAAGGTAGTCCCCTGGTGCCCCAGCATTTT. It yields the protein CASSQGSPLVPQHF.

The rearrangement joins TRBV12-3 or TRBV12-4 to TRBJ2-7, with a possible D match to TRBD1 (5 bases). V dropped 5 bases and J dropped 5 bases, with 10 bases sitting between them. The CDR3 contains 12 residues. This CDR3 reads CASSLQENEQYF. In nucleotides, the CDR3 is TGTGCCAGCAGTCTACAGGAGAACGAGCAGTACTTC.

This clonotype came up many times. Here the CDR3 reads CSVDRGNEQFF. CDR3 nucleotides: TGCAGCGTGGATCGGGGGAATGAGCAGTTCTTC. The chain joins TRBV29-1 to TRBJ2-1, with D perhaps TRBD2 (6 bases). The V end was cut by 6 bases, the J end by 7 bases, with 10 bases between. The CDR3 has 11 residues. Germline-derived CDR1 and CDR2 are SQVTM and ANQGSEA.

The V call is TRBV20-1, the J call TRBJ2-2; 9 positions match TRBD2. The length of the CDR3 is 15 residues. In germline, CDR1 is DFQATT, CDR2 SNEGSKA (reference sequence). V gave up 4 bases and J gave up 3 bases; unmatched junction bases: 6. For the CDR3, the DNA is TGCAGTGCTATGGATAGCGGGAGACACACCGGGGAGCTGTTTTTT. Amino acids: CSAMDSGRHTGELFF.

This clonotype showed up many times. J is TRBJ2-7 and V is TRBV6-6; D might be TRBD1 (5 bases). Germline CDR1 reads MNHNY; CDR2 reads SVGAGI (reference sequence). The CDR3 runs to 12 residues. V was shortened by 8 bases and J by 0 bases, with 8 bases between the two germline ends. The DNA of the CDR3 is TGTGCCAGCGGGGCGAGCTCCTACGAGCAGTACTTC. As protein: CASGASSYEQYF.

In its sample, this clonotype was seen a few times. This sequence joins TRBV12-3 or TRBV12-4 and TRBJ2-2; a weak D match, TRBD1 (6 bases). Trimming removed 5 bases from V and 5 bases from J, with 15 bases in between. The CDR3 covers 15 residues. The CDR3 bases are TGTGCCAGCAGTATGGGCAGGCAGGGGACCGGGGAGCTGTTTTTT. Protein product: CASSMGRQGTGELFF.

This clonotype was counted ten times or more. The V call is TRBV18, the J call TRBJ2-1; 9 bases agree with TRBD2. V was pared by 3 bases and J by 1 base, with 4 bases of the junction left unmatched. CDR1 is KGHSH and CDR2 is LQKENI in the germline V gene. CDR3 length equals 16 residues. The CDR3 sequence is CASSPPAGGSYNEQFF. The CDR3 DNA sequence: TGTGCCAGCTCACCCCCAGCGGGAGGTTCCTACAATGAGCAGTTCTTC.

This clonotype was seen repeatedly, ten times or more. This chain connects TRBV29-1 to TRBJ2-2; D is unclear. The CDR3 is made up of 12 amino acids. The V gene lost 2 bases and the J gene lost 7 bases, with 8 bases spanning the gap. Germline CDR1 SQVTM, CDR2 ANQGSEA. The CDR3 loop is CSVELVVGELFF. The CDR3 nucleotides read TGCAGCGTTGAACTCGTTGTCGGGGAGCTGTTTTTT.

This clonotype was detected many times. This chain joins TRBV28 and TRBJ2-4; no firm D call. Trimming cost V 3 bases and J 2 bases, with 17 bases left between them. The germline gives CDR1 MDHEN, CDR2 SYDVKM. The CDR3 covers 17 residues. CDR3: CASSFLYRRASKNIQYF. The CDR3 DNA reads as TGTGCCAGCAGTTTCCTCTATCGTAGGGCTTCCAAAAACATTCAGTACTTC.

This clonotype appeared many times. The CDR3 here is CASSLSTRRDIDTQYF. CDR3 in DNA: TGTGCCAGCAGCTTGAGTACTCGCAGGGATATCGATACGCAGTATTTT. The chain carries TRBV5-4 and TRBJ2-3, with a weak D call TRBD1 (5 bases). Deletions cut 1 base from V and 6 bases from J, with 18 bases between. This CDR3 is built from 16 residues. Germline assignment: CDR1 SGHNT and CDR2 YYREEE (reference sequence).